These T cell receptor beta chains were read from a single sample in a study of T-cell memory formation after mild COVID-19. TCRdb used MiXCR to reprocess the 5' RACE reads, holding one entry per CDR3 protein. The table includes roughly 400,000 distinct CDR3 sequences, 16% detected once. Source material: PBMCs or a T cell subset sorted from them (not recorded which). These receptors came from a man aged 18 to 30 who had mild COVID-19 (a few samples of this study predate the infection). Cell type and time point are not known. CDR3s include the opening cysteine and the closing phenylalanine or tryptophan. The D gene is left open where the match is weak. For some rows the clone size is stated as once, few or many, or as a class when expanded; others skip it.

v_call	clone_size	j_call	d_call	cdr3_nt	cdr3_aa
TRBV11-2	.	TRBJ2-2	TRBD2	TGTGCCAGCAGCTCCGCCACGAGCGGGGGGCCATGGAACACCGGGGAGCTGTTTTTT	CASSSATSGGPWNTGELFF
TRBV7-9	many	TRBJ2-1	.	TGTGCCAGCAGCCCCATCGGGGTCCTCCGGCCCAATGAGCAGTTCTTC	CASSPIGVLRPNEQFF
TRBV3-1	few	TRBJ2-1	TRBD1	TGTGCCAGCAGCCAAGTGGGAAAGGACAGGGGGCTTGAGCAGTTCTTC	CASSQVGKDRGLEQFF
TRBV5-6	few	TRBJ2-5	.	TGTGCCAGCAGCCCAAACGGGGGTTTGCGAGAGACCCAGTACTTC	CASSPNGGLRETQYF
TRBV7-3	.	TRBJ2-1	.	TGTGCCAGCAGCTTAAGTGAGCAGTTCTTC	CASSLSEQFF
TRBV11-3	.	TRBJ1-1	.	TGTGCCAGCAGCCTGGGACCGTCGAACACTGAAGCTTTCTTT	CASSLGPSNTEAFF
TRBV4-3	.	TRBJ1-6	TRBD1	TGCGCCAGCAGCCAAGACAGGGGGGCGACACCCCTCCACTTT	CASSQDRGATPLHF
TRBV6-5	.	TRBJ2-6	TRBD1	TGTGCCAGCACTAGACAGGGGATAAGCTCTGGGGCCAACGTCCTGACTTTC	CASTRQGISSGANVLTF
TRBV9	.	TRBJ1-6	TRBD1	TGTGCCAGCAGCGCCCTCACTACAGGGGCCCCCAATTCACCCCTCCACTTT	CASSALTTGAPNSPLHF
TRBV13	.	TRBJ1-6	.	TGTGCCAGCAGCATTTCAAGCTCCTATAATTCACCCCTCCACTTT	CASSISSSYNSPLHF
TRBV7-9	few	TRBJ1-6	.	TGTGCCAGCTACAGGGTAGAACATAATTCACCCCTCCACTTT	CASYRVEHNSPLHF
TRBV14	.	TRBJ1-1	.	TGTGCCAGCAGCCAAGAAACGTCGCGGATGTCGTGGACTGAAGCTTTCTTT	CASSQETSRMSWTEAFF
TRBV7-2	.	TRBJ1-5	.	TGTGCCAGCAGCTTAATAGAAGGGGGTTTTATGAAGCCCCAGCATTTT	CASSLIEGGFMKPQHF
TRBV15	few	TRBJ2-7	.	TGTGCCACCAGCAGAGATGCGGGGAGCTACGAGCAGTACTTC	CATSRDAGSYEQYF
TRBV30	.	TRBJ1-1	.	TGTGCCTGGAGTCGGGGAGGGCACAACACTGAAGCTTTCTTT	CAWSRGGHNTEAFF
TRBV20-1	few	TRBJ2-2	TRBD2	TGCAGTGTCCTCGCGGGGGGCGTCACCGGGGAGCTGTTTTTT	CSVLAGGVTGELFF
TRBV3-1	few	TRBJ2-5	.	TGTGCCAGCAGCCAAGAAGGGGACGGAACCCAGTACTTC	CASSQEGDGTQYF
TRBV9	few	TRBJ2-1	.	TGTGCCAGCAGCGGTTCTAGCGCCTATGAGCAGTTCTTC	CASSGSSAYEQFF
TRBV27	few	TRBJ2-2	TRBD1	TGTGCCAGCAGTTTCGGGCGCCAGGGGGCCCCCGGCGGGGAGCTGTTTTTT	CASSFGRQGAPGGELFF
TRBV10-3	few	TRBJ1-2	TRBD1	TGTGCCATCAGTAAGAGAGTTGACAGGGGGCCCTATGGCTACACCTTC	CAISKRVDRGPYGYTF
TRBV3-1	.	TRBJ1-6	TRBD1	TGTGCCAGCAGCCACCGGGACAGGGTACCTGAGTCACCCCTCCACTTT	CASSHRDRVPESPLHF
TRBV7-9	few	TRBJ2-1	.	TGTGCCAGCAGCTTAGGTAGGGTTAATGAGCAGTTCTTC	CASSLGRVNEQFF
TRBV15	many	TRBJ1-3	.	TGTGCCACCAGCAGAGATCAAACTCGTGGAAACACCATATATTTT	CATSRDQTRGNTIYF
TRBV30	few	TRBJ1-2	.	TGTGCCTGGAGTGAGGATCCGATTCGGATCTATGGCTACACCTTC	CAWSEDPIRIYGYTF
TRBV2	few	TRBJ1-3	.	TGTGCCAGCAAAACGGGGTTCTCTGGAAACACCATATATTTT	CASKTGFSGNTIYF
TRBV9	few	TRBJ2-1	.	TGTGCCAGCAGTAGACAGGTCTCCTACAATGAGCAGTTCTTC	CASSRQVSYNEQFF
TRBV4-2	.	TRBJ2-5	.	TGTGCCAGCAGCCAAGTAACCGTCGGGGGCTCAGAGACCCAGTACTTC	CASSQVTVGGSETQYF
TRBV12-3/TRBV12-4	.	TRBJ1-5	.	TGTGCCAGCAGTTCCAAGGCCCTCGGGGATCAGCCCCAGCATTTT	CASSSKALGDQPQHF
TRBV6-5	few	TRBJ2-7	.	TGTGCCAGCAGTTACTCTTCAGGGGGGCCCTACGAGCAGTACTTC	CASSYSSGGPYEQYF
TRBV5-1	.	TRBJ2-5	TRBD1	TGCGCCAGCAGCTTGGAACCGGGACAGCCGTACCAAGAGACCCAGTACTTC	CASSLEPGQPYQETQYF
TRBV5-5	.	TRBJ2-5	.	TGTGCCAGCATCGTAGACAGCCAGGAGACCCAGTACTTC	CASIVDSQETQYF